This entry lists 24 T cell receptor beta chains sequenced from one sample in a study of T cell responses to AZD1222 COVID-19 vaccine. TCRdb keeps only in-frame clones here, not all; method: immunoSEQ multiplex PCR. Of roughly 140,000 clones listed, around nine tenths are singletons. Sample: peripheral blood, taken 28 days after the second AZD1222 dose. Receptors were obtained from an adult who received the AZD1222 COVID-19 vaccine.

This chain links TRBV5-1 with TRBJ2-3, with unresolved D. The V gene lost 5 bases and the J gene lost 0 bases, with 13 bases spanning the gap. Germline lookup yields CDR1 SGHRS and CDR2 YFSETQ. This CDR3 spans 15 amino acids. The CDR3 nucleotides are TGCGCCAGCAGTATCCAGATAGCTAGCACAGATACGCAGTATTTT. Translated, it gives CASSIQIASTDTQYF.

V usage is TRBV30 and J usage is TRBJ1-3, with no clear D. CDR1 and CDR2 (germline): GTSNPN, SVGIG (reference sequence). Between the trimmed V and J ends, which lost 3 bases and 0 bases, there was a span of 9 bases. The CDR3 loop spans 14 amino acids. Here the CDR3 DNA reads TGTGCCTGGAGCGAAACAGCCTCTGGAAACACCATATATTTT. This translates into CAWSETASGNTIYF.

The chain uses TRBV6-5 and TRBJ1-2; the match to TRBD1 covers 7 bases. This CDR3 is built from 13 residues. The germline gives CDR1 MNHEY, CDR2 SVGAGI. Germline trimming cut 7 bases from V and 8 bases from J; bases unmatched to any gene: 10. Here the CDR3 reads CASISTGAGGYTF. CDR3 nucleotide sequence: TGTGCCAGCATTAGTACAGGGGCAGGGGGCTACACCTTC.

Of note for this clone: Other DNA sequences of this sample code for an identical CDR3. The rearrangement links TRBV12-3 or TRBV12-4 to TRBJ2-5; D unresolved. The CDR3 runs to 11 residues. Trimming removed 1 base at V and 5 bases at J, with 2 bases between. CDR3 sequence (DNA): TGTGCCAGCAGTTTAGTTGAGACCCAGTACTTC. It specifies CASSLVETQYF.

The J gene is TRBJ2-7, the V gene TRBV5-6, with 10 bases lining up with TRBD1. The CDR3 runs to 19 residues. With 4 bases clipped from V and 6 bases from J, the junction kept 22 bases outside the gene matches. The germline V gene has CDR1 SGHDT and CDR2 YYEEEE. The CDR3 DNA sequence: TGTGCCAGCAGCGGGGAACCGGGACAGGGGATTCTAGGTCTGTTCGAGCAGTACTTC. Encoded protein: CASSGEPGQGILGLFEQYF.

The chain joins TRBV7-6 to TRBJ2-1; 11 nucleotides align to TRBD2. CDR1 is SGHVS, CDR2 FNYEAQ, per germline. Unmatched junction bases numbered 19, after V lost 3 bases and J lost 12 bases. The CDR3 consists of 18 residues. The CDR3 sequence: CASSFLNSGGGSWPPQFF. The CDR3 DNA is TGTGCCAGCAGCTTCCTTAATAGCGGGGGGGGATCCTGGCCTCCGCAGTTCTTC.

This chain uses TRBV18 with TRBJ2-2; 7 bases match TRBD1. Losses at the gene ends were 2 bases for V and 5 bases for J; bases not matched to a gene: 2. The CDR3 has 14 amino acids. CDR1 is KGHSH and CDR2 is LQKENI in the germline V gene. The CDR3: CASSPRDRTGELFF. DNA for the CDR3: TGTGCCAGCTCACCAAGGGACAGAACCGGGGAGCTGTTTTTT.

This chain links TRBV4-1 with TRBJ2-1; D is unclear. V gave up 0 bases and J gave up 0 bases, with 9 bases separating them. CDR3 length: 16 residues. Germline V gene sequence: CDR1 MGHRA, CDR2 YSYEKL. As DNA, the CDR3 is TGCGCCAGCAGCCAAGAACTTTCCAGCTCCTACAATGAGCAGTTCTTC. It codes for CASSQELSSSYNEQFF.

The CDR3 region is CASSLGLAGPSYYNEQFF. CDR3 DNA: TGTGCCAGCAGCTTAGGACTAGCGGGACCATCTTACTACAATGAGCAGTTCTTC. This sequence joins TRBV3-1 (or the pseudogene TRBV3-2) and TRBJ2-1; TRBD2 matches 12 bases. The V segment lost 5 bases and the J segment 3 bases; nucleotides outside the gene matches: 11. Germline CDR1 reads LGHDT; CDR2 reads YNNKEL (reference sequence). The CDR3 spans 18 residues.

The CDR3 sequence is CASSMDGNEKLFF. Here the CDR3 DNA reads TGTGCCAGCAGTATGGACGGGAATGAAAAACTGTTTTTT. This rearrangement joins TRBV28 to TRBJ1-4; no clear D gene. The germline V gene encodes CDR1 MDHEN and CDR2 SYDVKM. Between the trimmed V and J ends, which lost 5 bases and 5 bases, there was a span of 9 bases. CDR3 length: 13 amino acids.

The rearrangement links TRBV27 to TRBJ2-3; 7 bases fit TRBD1. V shed 5 bases and J 2 bases; nucleotides not matched to a gene: 4. CDR1 is MNHEY and CDR2 is SMNVEV in the germline V gene (reference sequence). CDR3 size: 14 residues. CDR3 region: CASSRDSLTDTQYF. The CDR3, as DNA: TGTGCCAGCAGTAGGGACAGTCTCACAGATACGCAGTATTTT.

The chain uses TRBV7-9 and TRBJ2-2; D is ambiguous. V was clipped by 5 bases and J by 4 bases, with 2 bases between them. Germline V gene sequence: CDR1 SEHNR, CDR2 FQNEAQ (reference sequence). The CDR3 consists of 11 residues. The CDR3 reads CASSPTGELFF. As DNA, the CDR3 is TGTGCCAGCAGCCCCACCGGGGAGCTGTTTTTT.

V is TRBV12-3 or TRBV12-4 and J is TRBJ2-5, with D maybe TRBD2 (5 bases). The CDR3 totals 13 residues. V was pared by 7 bases and J by 5 bases, with 14 bases between. This CDR3 is CASTLGSTETQYF. The CDR3 DNA follows: TGTGCCAGCACCTTGGGGAGTACCGAGACCCAGTACTTC.

This chain connects TRBV19 to TRBJ2-3; 7 bases agree with TRBD1. This CDR3 contains 15 residues. V dropped 4 bases and J dropped 3; count of bases not matched to a gene: 7. CDR1 is LNHDA and CDR2 is SQIVND in the germline V gene (reference sequence). In nucleotides, the CDR3 is TGTGCCAGTAGTACGCGACAGGGAGTTACAGATACGCAGTATTTT. Protein: CASSTRQGVTDTQYF. Combining the CDR3 with reference TRBV19 and TRBJ2-3 gives the whole variable domain DGGITQSPKYLFRKEGQNVTLSCEQNLNHDAMYWYRQDPGQGLRLIYYSQIVNDFQKGDIAEGYSVSREKKESFPLTVTSAQKNPTAFYLCASSTRQGVTDTQYFGPGTRLTVL.

This chain links TRBV4-2 with TRBJ1-6; a weak D match, TRBD1 (5 bases). With 4 bases removed from V and 9 bases from J, the gap between germline ends came to 13 bases. Germline V lookup: CDR1 LGHNA, CDR2 YNFKEQ. The CDR3 is made up of 14 amino acids. CDR3 loop: CASSRGEVGSPLHF. CDR3 bases: TGTGCCAGCAGCCGGGGGGAGGTTGGTTCACCCCTCCACTTT.

The V and J genes are TRBV7-3 and TRBJ2-5; 9 bases map to TRBD2. The CDR3 is 15 residues long. V dropped 2 bases and J dropped 5; count of bases not matched to a gene: 6. CDR1 and CDR2 (germline): SGHTA, FQGTGA. This CDR3 is CASSLAAGGGETQYF. The DNA for the CDR3 is TGTGCCAGCAGCTTAGCAGCGGGAGGTGGGGAGACCCAGTACTTC.

The chain joins TRBV2 to TRBJ2-7, with 13 bases identical to TRBD2. Looked up from germline, CDR1 is SNHLY and CDR2 is FYNNEI. V was clipped by 6 bases and J by 10 bases; unmatched bases: 3. This CDR3 contains 12 residues. The CDR3 loop is CASRRLAGGQYF. CDR3 sequence (DNA): TGTGCCAGCAGGAGACTAGCGGGGGGCCAGTACTTC.

This clone was recorded once. This sequence joins TRBV3-1 (or the pseudogene TRBV3-2) and TRBJ2-7; 7 nucleotides match TRBD2. The CDR3 runs to 15 residues. The germline V gene has CDR1 LGHDT and CDR2 YNNKEL (reference sequence). The V and J ends lost 4 bases and 3 bases, in that order; junction bases with no gene match: 9. CDR3 residues: CASSRSGGGHYEQYF. The CDR3 DNA sequence: TGTGCCAGCAGCCGTTCGGGGGGAGGCCACTACGAGCAGTACTTC.

The chain carries TRBV19 and TRBJ1-1; D might be TRBD1 (5 bases). CDR1 is LNHDA, CDR2 SQIVND, per germline (reference sequence). The CDR3 loop spans 12 amino acids. V was trimmed by 1 base and J by 8 bases, leaving 8 bases between them. The DNA of the CDR3 is TGTGCCAGTAGTATAGTCTGGGGGGAAGCTTTCTTT. Translating it yields CASSIVWGEAFF.

The chain employs TRBV7-9 and TRBJ2-1; D may be TRBD1 (5 bases). Germline values: CDR1 SEHNR, CDR2 FQNEAQ (reference sequence). Trimming shortened V by 4 bases and J by 4 bases, and 17 bases separated the two germline ends. This CDR3 has 16 residues. CDR3 in DNA: TGTGCCAGCAGCTACCTCGGCTCACAGGTTTACAATGAGCAGTTCTTC. Translating it yields CASSYLGSQVYNEQFF.

The V call is TRBV2, the J call TRBJ2-1; the match to TRBD2 covers 8 bases. The V gene end was trimmed by 2 bases and the J gene end by 4 bases; junction bases not matched to a gene: 1. CDR3 length equals 14 residues. Per the germline V gene, CDR1 is SNHLY and CDR2 is FYNNEI. CDR3 nucleotide sequence: TGTGCCAGCAGTGAACTAGCGGGTTACAATGAGCAGTTCTTC. Translated: CASSELAGYNEQFF.

This sequence joins TRBV28 and TRBJ2-7, with D perhaps TRBD2 (6 bases). This CDR3 comprises 14 residues. The germline gives CDR1 MDHEN, CDR2 SYDVKM. V lost 5 bases and J lost 3, with 14 bases in between. CDR3 sequence reads: CASSNGGTVYEQYF. The CDR3 DNA reads TGTGCCAGCAGTAATGGAGGGACGGTCTACGAGCAGTACTTC.

J is TRBJ1-4 and V is TRBV5-8; 10 bases line up with TRBD1. Unmatched junction bases numbered 8, after V lost 5 bases and J lost 7 bases. The CDR3 length is 15 residues. The germline gives CDR1 SGHTS, CDR2 YDEGEE. The CDR3 reads CASRGPGQGREKLFF. The CDR3 DNA follows: TGTGCCAGCAGGGGCCCGGGACAGGGGCGTGAAAAACTGTTTTTT. Looking up the rest from reference TRBV5-8 and TRBJ1-4 gives the full variable domain: EAGVTQSPTHLIKTRGQQATLRCSPISGHTSVYWYQQALGLGLQFLLWYDEGEERNRGNFPPRFSGRQFPNYSSELNVNALELEDSALYLCASRGPGQGREKLFFGSGTQLSVL.

The V gene is TRBV20-1, the J gene TRBJ2-7; D possibly corresponds to TRBD1 (5 bases). Trimming left V 3 bases short and J 6 bases short, with 15 bases between. The CDR3 covers 13 residues. The germline V gene has CDR1 DFQATT and CDR2 SNEGSKA (reference sequence). This CDR3 reads CSASKQGNGEQYF. The CDR3 nucleotides are TGCAGTGCTAGTAAGCAGGGAAACGGCGAGCAGTACTTC.